The rows below give T cell receptor beta chains drawn from one sample of a study of cytomegalovirus exposure and HLA in healthy donors. Sequencing used immunoSEQ multiplex PCR; TCRdb keeps in-frame clones, though not all of them. The sample consists of approximately 150,000 clones, about four fifths of them appearing once. The sequenced material came from PBMCs. The source of these receptors is a man aged 30-40 years in good health and CMV-seronegative. Each CDR3 is given with its conserved first and last residue. A D gene is named only where the DNA matches it firmly. Expanded clones get a size class; other rows say once, few or many, or leave the size out.

TRBD1	TRBV7-2	TRBJ1-2	.	TGTGCCAGCACCCCCCGGACAGGGGGTAACTATGGCTACACCTTC	CASTPRTGGNYGYTF
TRBD2	TRBV9	TRBJ2-7	.	TGTGCCAGCAGCTACGGACTAGACTACGAGCAGTACTTC	CASSYGLDYEQYF
TRBD2	TRBV6-5	TRBJ2-3	.	TGTGCCAGCAGTTATACTAGCGGGGGTGCAGATACGCAGTATTTT	CASSYTSGGADTQYF
TRBD2	TRBV11-2	TRBJ2-4	once	TGTGCCAGCAGCTTAGAGAGCGGGAGTAGAAACATTCAGTACTTC	CASSLESGSRNIQYF
TRBD1	TRBV15	TRBJ1-1	.	TGTGCCACCAGCAGAGAGGGCAGGGGGCTACAGTACACTGAAGCTTTCTTT	CATSREGRGLQYTEAFF
TRBD1	TRBV5-6	TRBJ1-2	few	TGTGCCAGCAGCCCAGGACAGGGCTACCTCTATGGCTACACCTTC	CASSPGQGYLYGYTF
TRBD1	TRBV27	TRBJ1-5	.	TGTGCCAGCTCCTCGGGACAGGGCTGGCAGCCCCAGCATTTT	CASSSGQGWQPQHF
TRBD1	TRBV11-3	TRBJ2-7	.	TGTGCCAGCAGCCCCGGGGACAGGGGGACCTACGAGCAGTACTTC	CASSPGDRGTYEQYF
.	TRBV7-3	TRBJ1-1	few	TGTGCCAGCAGCCCGGGGGGGCATCTCGCTGAAGCTTTCTTT	CASSPGGHLAEAFF
TRBD1	TRBV9	TRBJ1-2	few	TGTGCCAGCAGCGTAGGGGGACAGGGGGTTGGCTACACCTTC	CASSVGGQGVGYTF
.	TRBV11-3	TRBJ2-1	.	TGTGCCAGCAGCCCGGTTCCAGGGGAGTACAATGAGCAGTTCTTC	CASSPVPGEYNEQFF
TRBD1	TRBV27	TRBJ2-5	.	TGTGCCAGCAGTTTTGGGACAGGGGGCTTGGGAGGGACCCAGTACTTC	CASSFGTGGLGGTQYF
TRBD1	TRBV5-6	TRBJ1-3	.	TGTGCCAGCAGCTTGGGACAGGGTTACTATTTT	CASSLGQGYYF
TRBD1	TRBV6-1	TRBJ1-3	once	TGTGCCAGCAGCCGAGGACAGGGCTCTGGAAACACCATATATTTT	CASSRGQGSGNTIYF
.	TRBV7-4	TRBJ1-4	.	TGTGGTATAGGGGACTCCGAGCATAAGAATGAAAAACTGTTTTTT	CGIGDSEHKNEKLFF
TRBD1	TRBV30	TRBJ2-1	.	TGTGCCTGGAGTAAAGGACAGGGCTCCTACAATGAGCAGTTCTTC	CAWSKGQGSYNEQFF
TRBD2	TRBV5-4	TRBJ2-7	.	TGTGCCAGCAGGAGTTCTAGCGGGAGGGCCTACGAGCAGTACTTC	CASRSSSGRAYEQYF
.	TRBV6-5	TRBJ2-5	.	TGTGCCAGCAGTCCCCCCCCCTATTGGGAGACCCAGTACTTC	CASSPPPYWETQYF
.	TRBV5-1	TRBJ1-1	once	TGCGCCAGCCCTTCGAGAGGGAAGGACACTGAAGCTTTCTTT	CASPSRGKDTEAFF
.	TRBV13	TRBJ2-7	few	TGTGCCAGCAGCGTCGAGAGCTCCTACGAGCAGTACTTC	CASSVESSYEQYF
.	TRBV4-1	TRBJ2-1	.	TGCGCCAGCAGCCAGCGTACAGGGAACGGCTACAATGAGCAGTTCTTC	CASSQRTGNGYNEQFF
.	TRBV10-3	TRBJ2-7	.	TGTGCCATTATGCGGGCGCCTGGCTACGAGCAGTACTTC	CAIMRAPGYEQYF
.	TRBV29-1	TRBJ2-3	.	TGCAGCGCGCTAAAGGATACGCAGTATTTT	CSALKDTQYF
TRBD1	TRBV9	TRBJ1-1	.	TGTGCCAGCAGCGTAGCCGCAGGGGGCTCTGAAGCTTTCTTT	CASSVAAGGSEAFF
.	TRBV28	TRBJ1-1	.	TGTGCCAGCAGCCTTATGCATAGTCGGCAGGGGCGGTACACTGAGGCTTTCTTT	CASSLMHSRQGRYTEAFF
.	TRBV9	TRBJ2-3	.	TGTGCCAGCACCCCCTTCACGAGGTCAGATACGCAGTATTTT	CASTPFTRSDTQYF
TRBD2	TRBV7-8	TRBJ2-2	.	TGTGCCAGCAGCTTAGATGGGACTAGCGGGATCGGGGAGCTGTTTTTT	CASSLDGTSGIGELFF
.	TRBV28	TRBJ1-2	.	TGTGCCAGCGGGAGGCAAGCGAATCCTAACTATGGCTACACCTTC	CASGRQANPNYGYTF
TRBD1	TRBV6-4	TRBJ2-3	.	TGTGCCACGACAGGGGGGACTAGCACAGATACGCAGTATTTT	CATTGGTSTDTQYF
TRBD1	TRBV27	TRBJ2-2	.	TGTGCCAGCAGTTCCCGGGACAGGGGTATTACCGGGGAGCTGTTTTTT	CASSSRDRGITGELFF
TRBD2	TRBV6-5	TRBJ2-4	.	TGTGCCAGCAGTGCGACTAGCGGATTTAAAAACATTCAGTACTTC	CASSATSGFKNIQYF
.	TRBV9	TRBJ2-3	.	TGTGCCAGCAGCTACACAGCAGATACGCAGTATTTT	CASSYTADTQYF
.	TRBV1	TRBJ2-2	.	TGCACCAGCAGCCAAGATGGAATAGCGGGTCCGAACACCGGGGAGCTGTTTTTT	CTSSQDGIAGPNTGELFF
.	TRBV19	TRBJ1-1	.	TGTGCCAGTAGTATATTCGGGGGGGGACTAGGCGACACTGAAGCTTTCTTT	CASSIFGGGLGDTEAFF
TRBD1	TRBV27	TRBJ1-2	.	TGTGCCAGCTCAGGGGGCTATGGCTACACCTTC	CASSGGYGYTF
TRBD2	TRBV7-2	TRBJ2-2	once	TGTGCCAGCAGCTTGACGTGGATAGCGGGAGATGAGGGCGGGGAGCTGTTTTTT	CASSLTWIAGDEGGELFF
.	TRBV27	TRBJ1-3	once	TGTGCCAGCAGTTTAAGGTACAGGGTTGACACCATATATTTT	CASSLRYRVDTIYF
.	TRBV7-9	TRBJ2-7	.	TGTGCCAGCAGCTTAGCGCGGGACTACGAGCAGTACTTC	CASSLARDYEQYF
TRBD2	TRBV5-1	TRBJ2-1	.	TGCGCCAGCAGCTTTATAGGACTAGCGGGTCCTTACAATGAGCAGTTCTTC	CASSFIGLAGPYNEQFF
.	TRBV30	TRBJ2-3	.	TGTGCCTGGAGTGCGATCGGGGTGCGCACAGATACGCAGTATTTT	CAWSAIGVRTDTQYF
.	TRBV7-8	TRBJ2-7	few	TGTGCCAGCAGCTATAGGGGCAACGAGCAGTACTTC	CASSYRGNEQYF
TRBD1	TRBV28	TRBJ1-1	once	TGTGCCAGCAGTGAGCGACAGGGTTGGGGCACTGAAGCTTTCTTT	CASSERQGWGTEAFF
TRBD1	TRBV7-8	TRBJ2-5	.	TGTGCCAGCAGCCCCGGGACAGCGGAGACCCAGTACTTC	CASSPGTAETQYF
.	TRBV28	TRBJ1-3	once	TGTGCCAGCAGTCTGGCCGGCTCTCGGGAAAACACCATATATTTT	CASSLAGSRENTIYF
.	TRBV15	TRBJ2-7	.	TGTGCCACCAGTCTGGGGGGAAGGTACGAGCAGTACTTC	CATSLGGRYEQYF
.	TRBV6-5	TRBJ2-7	.	TGTGCCAGCAGGCGGGACAGCTACGAGCAGTACTTC	CASRRDSYEQYF
.	TRBV28	TRBJ1-4	.	TGTGCCAGCAGTTTCCGGCTATTCGAGGGAAAACTGTTTTTT	CASSFRLFEGKLFF
.	TRBV5-1	TRBJ1-4	.	TGCGCCAGCAGCTACGGCCAGGGAGGTGAAAAACTGTTTTTT	CASSYGQGGEKLFF
.	TRBV29-1	TRBJ1-5	.	TGCAGCGCTGCGGGGGGTTTTTTGGGGAATCAGCCCCAGCATTTT	CSAAGGFLGNQPQHF
TRBD1	TRBV19	TRBJ1-5	.	TGTGCCAGTTTACCACGGGACAGGGACAATCAGCCCCAGCATTTT	CASLPRDRDNQPQHF
.	TRBV11-2	TRBJ2-2	.	TGTGCCAGCAGCCCGGACGGACACAACACCGGGGAGCTGTTTTTT	CASSPDGHNTGELFF
TRBD1	TRBV27	TRBJ2-7	.	TGTGCCAGCAAAGAGGGGGCGTCCTACGAGCAGTACTTC	CASKEGASYEQYF
.	TRBV11-2	TRBJ1-2	once	TGTGCCAGCAGCTTTAATCCGCAGGGCGTTCTCCGACCTAACTATGGCTACACCTTC	CASSFNPQGVLRPNYGYTF
.	TRBV7-9	TRBJ2-1	.	TGTGCCAGCAGCTTAGCGCGGTTCTCCTACAATGAGCAGTTCTTC	CASSLARFSYNEQFF
TRBD1	TRBV27	TRBJ1-1	.	TGTGCCAGCAGTTTGACACAGGGGGCGCTGACTGAAGCTTTCTTT	CASSLTQGALTEAFF